This T cell receptor (beta chain) appears in the sequencing data of a study of regulatory T cells in long-lasting Graves disease. This CDR3 contains 13 residues. Germline V gene lookup returns CDR1 DFQATT and CDR2 SNEGSKA (reference sequence). The V gene end was trimmed by 6 bases and the J gene end by 7 bases; junction bases not matched to a gene: 5. The table lists this clonotype with many counts. Libraries of TCR beta came from iRepertoire HTBI primers plus Arm-PCR of CDR3 regions. The authors' processing: The identification of 62 TRBV and some 14 TRBJ segments was made across samples. TCRdb recomputed calls from the multiplex PCR reads with MiXCR, one row per CDR3 protein. It is TCRdb's table, rather than the study itself, that gives the V and J calls and clone size. The sample lists about 360,000 distinct CDR3 sequences; around 15% were seen once. Sample time point: newly diagnosed GD, antithyroid drugs for less than 3 months. The authors made the TCR library using RNA they extracted from PBMCs.

These records were also assigned to another study, of T cells in Graves' hyperthyroidism and ophthalmopathy.

The receptor comes from a woman under 30 with Graves disease. The chain is built from TRBV20-1 and TRBJ1-6; 8 bases align to TRBD1. The starting material was peripheral blood mononuclear cells (PBMCs), obtained at new diagnosis, from a patient treated with antithyroid drugs. The CDR3 DNA follows: TGCAGTGCGCGCCGGGACAGGAATTCACCCCTCCACTTT. Encoded protein: CSARRDRNSPLHF.